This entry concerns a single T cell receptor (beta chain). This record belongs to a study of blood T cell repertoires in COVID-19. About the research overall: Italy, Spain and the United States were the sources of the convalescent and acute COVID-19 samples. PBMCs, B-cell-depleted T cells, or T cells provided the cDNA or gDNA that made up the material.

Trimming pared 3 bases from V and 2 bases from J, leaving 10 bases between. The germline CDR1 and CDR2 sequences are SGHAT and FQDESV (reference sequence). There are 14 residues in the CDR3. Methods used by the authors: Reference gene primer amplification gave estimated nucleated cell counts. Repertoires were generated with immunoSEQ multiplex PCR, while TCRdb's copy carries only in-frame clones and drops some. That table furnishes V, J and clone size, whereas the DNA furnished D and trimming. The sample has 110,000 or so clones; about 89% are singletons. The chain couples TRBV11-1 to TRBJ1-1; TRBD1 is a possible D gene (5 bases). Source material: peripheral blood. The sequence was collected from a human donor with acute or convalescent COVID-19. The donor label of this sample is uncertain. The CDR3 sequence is CASSLGRINTEAFF. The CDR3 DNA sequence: TGTGCCAGCAGCTTGGGGCGGATTAACACTGAAGCTTTCTTT. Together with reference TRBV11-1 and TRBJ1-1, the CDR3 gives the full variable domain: EAEVAQSPRYKITEKSQAVAFWCDPISGHATLYWYRQILGQGPELLVQFQDESVVDDSQLPKDRFSAERLKGVDSTLKIQPAELGDSAMYLCASSLGRINTEAFFGQGTRLTVV.